The 32 T cell receptor beta chains reported below all come from one sample, sequenced in a study of cytomegalovirus exposure and HLA in healthy donors. 13 Jbeta primers and 60 Vbeta primers were used for the PCR. Sequencing used immunoSEQ multiplex PCR; TCRdb keeps in-frame clones, though not all of them. This sample has 95,000 to 150,000 clones; 80% occur once, and the top ten carry over 0.2%. Sequencing used PBMCs. The receptors were sampled from a man over 45 in good health and CMV-seronegative.

The V and J genes are TRBV4-2 and TRBJ2-5; D is perhaps TRBD1 (5 bases). The V and J ends lost 2 bases and 2 bases respectively, with 9 bases between them. Looked up from germline, CDR1 is LGHNA and CDR2 is YNFKEQ. The CDR3 spans 14 residues. The CDR3 coding sequence is TGTGCCAGCAGCCAACAGGGTTTTCAAGAGACCCAGTACTTC. As protein: CASSQQGFQETQYF.

This clone has a handful of counts. The J gene is TRBJ1-1, the V gene TRBV27, with D perhaps matching TRBD1 (6 bases). The length of the CDR3 is 14 residues. Trimming shortened V by 5 bases and J by 3 bases, and 13 bases separated the two germline ends. The germline V gene has CDR1 MNHEY and CDR2 SMNVEV (reference sequence). The CDR3 protein is CASSPQGLHTEAFF. The CDR3 nucleotides read TGTGCCAGCAGTCCTCAGGGGTTACACACTGAAGCTTTCTTT.

This chain joins TRBV7-8 and TRBJ1-1; 7 nucleotides match TRBD1. The germline gives CDR1 SGHVS, CDR2 FQNEAQ. V dropped 5 bases and J dropped 1; count of bases not matched to a gene: 4. The CDR3 sequence is 14 residues long. The CDR3 nucleotides are TGTGCCAGCAGCGCGACAGGGAGGAACACTGAAGCTTTCTTT. Amino acids: CASSATGRNTEAFF.

The chain joins TRBV19 to TRBJ2-2; 9 positions agree with TRBD2. Germline V gives CDR1 LNHDA, CDR2 SQIVND (reference sequence). J gave up 3 bases and V 2 bases, and 7 bases lay outside the gene matches. The CDR3 contains 17 residues. CDR3 in DNA: TGTGCCAGTAGTATATCAAGCGGGAGGACCCACACCGGGGAGCTGTTTTTT. Its protein product is CASSISSGRTHTGELFF.

The chain combines TRBV18 with TRBJ1-2, with TRBD1 as a possible D gene (5 bases). Trimming removed 3 bases from V and 7 bases from J, with 15 bases in between. Looked up from germline, CDR1 is KGHSH and CDR2 is LQKENI. The CDR3 covers 14 residues. The CDR3 DNA sequence: TGTGCCAGCTCACCTGAGGACATCGTAGGTGGCTACACCTTC. Encoded protein: CASSPEDIVGGYTF.

This sequence joins TRBV18 and TRBJ2-7, with TRBD1 matching over 8 bases. CDR3 size: 14 residues. In germline, CDR1 is KGHSH, CDR2 LQKENI. With V trimmed by 8 bases and J by 2 bases, 8 bases remained unmatched. The CDR3 coding sequence is TGTGCCAGCGGAGCCGGGACAGGCCCCTACGAGCAGTACTTC. Translating gives CASGAGTGPYEQYF.

This clone was seen only once. The CDR3 protein is CASSFSGQVAYEQYF. The CDR3 coding sequence is TGTGCCAGCAGTTTCTCCGGACAGGTAGCCTACGAGCAGTACTTC. This chain links TRBV28 with TRBJ2-7; 7 positions agree with TRBD1. The CDR3 runs 15 residues. V shed 3 bases, J shed 2 bases, and the junction held 7 bases outside the gene matches. Germline V gene sequence: CDR1 MDHEN, CDR2 SYDVKM.

The chain's CDR3 is CASSWGRRGQETQYF. CDR3 bases: TGTGCCAGCAGCTGGGGGCGCAGGGGTCAAGAGACCCAGTACTTC. The chain joins TRBV5-8 to TRBJ2-5; tentative D call: TRBD1 (6 bases). CDR1 and CDR2 from the germline V gene are SGHTS and YDEGEE. This CDR3 is built from 15 residues. V lost 3 bases to trimming and J lost 2 bases, with 14 bases between them.

CDR3 loop: CASSSRQGNSPLHF. In DNA form, the CDR3 reads TGTGCCAGCAGCTCCCGACAGGGGAATTCACCCCTCCACTTT. The rearrangement uses TRBV7-9 and TRBJ1-6, with 8 positions matching TRBD1. This CDR3 is built from 14 residues. The V gene end was trimmed by 4 bases and the J gene end by 7 bases; junction bases not matched to a gene: 3. From germline, CDR1 is SEHNR and CDR2 FQNEAQ (reference sequence).

This chain links TRBV30 with TRBJ2-3, with TRBD2 as a possible D gene (5 bases). The V end lost 3 bases, the J end lost 0 bases, and 13 bases lay between the germline ends. This CDR3 spans 15 amino acids. The germline CDR1 and CDR2 sequences are GTSNPN and SVGIG (reference sequence). CDR3 bases: TGTGCCTGGAGGCCTCTGGGGAGAAGCACAGATACGCAGTATTTT. Translation gives CAWRPLGRSTDTQYF. Full variable domain (remainder filled in from reference TRBV30 and TRBJ2-3): SQTIHQWPATLVQPVGSPLSLECTVEGTSNPNLYWYRQAAGRGLQLLFYSVGIGQISSEVPQNLSASRPQDRQFILSSKKLLLSDSGFYLCAWRPLGRSTDTQYFGPGTRLTVL.

The chain is built from TRBV25-1 and TRBJ1-2; D is possibly TRBD1 (6 bases). This CDR3 spans 14 amino acids. The V gene lost 6 bases and the J gene lost 4 bases, with 15 bases spanning the gap. In germline, CDR1 is MGHDK, CDR2 SYGVNS. The CDR3 sequence: CASSPTGTPYGYTF. The CDR3, as DNA: TGTGCCAGCAGCCCAACCGGGACACCCTATGGCTACACCTTC.

The chain employs TRBV9 and TRBJ2-1; D remains unclear. CDR1 and CDR2 from the germline V gene are SGDLS and YYNGEE. The CDR3 has 11 amino acids. With 4 bases removed from V and 6 bases from J, the gap between germline ends came to 5 bases. CDR3 residues: CASSPGNEQFF. In DNA, the CDR3 is TGTGCCAGCAGCCCCGGCAATGAGCAGTTCTTC.

The V gene is TRBV4-2, the J gene TRBJ2-1, with TRBD2 matching over 14 bases. The CDR3 is made up of 17 amino acids. Unmatched junction bases numbered 6, after V lost 3 bases and J lost 5 bases. Germline values: CDR1 LGHNA, CDR2 YNFKEQ. The CDR3: CASSQSPGLAGDNEQFF. CDR3 bases: TGTGCCAGCAGCCAGTCCCCGGGACTAGCGGGAGACAATGAGCAGTTCTTC.

The J gene is TRBJ1-4, the V gene TRBV7-9; a weak D match, TRBD1 (6 bases). This CDR3 has 16 residues. CDR1 and CDR2 (germline): SEHNR, FQNEAQ (reference sequence). V was trimmed by 1 base and J by 0 bases, leaving 9 bases between them. CDR3 region: CASSLGEGATNEKLFF. The CDR3 nucleotides are TGTGCCAGCAGCTTAGGAGAGGGGGCAACTAATGAAAAACTGTTTTTT.

The V gene is TRBV7-3, the J gene TRBJ2-2, with D possibly TRBD1 on 5 matching bases. Per germline, CDR1 SGHTA and CDR2 FQGTGA. This CDR3 is 16 amino acids long. V lost 5 bases and J 0 bases, leaving 13 bases between the germline ends. The CDR3 DNA follows: TGTGCCAGCAGCCCCGCAGGGCACACGAACACCGGGGAGCTGTTTTTT. It codes for CASSPAGHTNTGELFF.

In its sample, this clone was seen once. V usage is TRBV18 and J usage is TRBJ1-2, with 11 bases that match TRBD1. The CDR3 sequence is 13 residues long. From germline, CDR1 is KGHSH and CDR2 LQKENI. Trimming removed 5 bases from V and 8 bases from J; junction bases left unmatched: 4. The CDR3 sequence is CASSSGQGDGYTF. CDR3 DNA: TGTGCCAGCTCATCGGGACAGGGGGACGGCTACACCTTC.

The chain links TRBV5-8 to TRBJ2-3, with 9 bases identical to TRBD1. Germline V CDR1 and CDR2: SGHTS, YDEGEE. The CDR3 contains 15 residues. V gave up 4 bases and J gave up 2 bases; unmatched junction bases: 5. In DNA form, the CDR3 reads TGTGCCAGCAGCACCGGGACAGGGCCCACAGATACGCAGTATTTT. As protein: CASSTGTGPTDTQYF. Variable domain in full (rest from reference TRBV5-8 and TRBJ2-3): EAGVTQSPTHLIKTRGQQATLRCSPISGHTSVYWYQQALGLGLQFLLWYDEGEERNRGNFPPRFSGRQFPNYSSELNVNALELEDSALYLCASSTGTGPTDTQYFGPGTRLTVL.

The rearrangement joins TRBV28 to TRBJ1-1; 7 bases line up with TRBD1. V lost 6 bases, J lost 0 bases, and 4 bases stayed unmatched. The CDR3 is made up of 14 amino acids. Per germline, CDR1 MDHEN and CDR2 SYDVKM. The CDR3 DNA is TGTGCCAGCAGCCCTGACAGGGTGAACACTGAAGCTTTCTTT. Translation gives CASSPDRVNTEAFF.

The CDR3: CASSYGTSGIQETQYF. As DNA, the CDR3 is TGTGCCAGCAGTTACGGGACTAGCGGGATCCAAGAGACCCAGTACTTC. The genes are TRBV6-6 and TRBJ2-5; 13 bases match TRBD2. V dropped 2 bases and J dropped 1; count of bases not matched to a gene: 1. The CDR3 is 16 amino acids. Germline CDR1 and CDR2: MNHNY and SVGAGI (reference sequence).

The rearrangement links TRBV11-3 to TRBJ2-1; 9 bases agree with TRBD2. The CDR3 covers 15 residues. Trimming took 1 base from V and 2 from J; bases not matched to a gene: 0. Germline CDR1 SGHNT, CDR2 YENEEA. CDR3: CASSLGGRAYNEQFF. As DNA, the CDR3 is TGTGCCAGCAGCTTAGGCGGGAGGGCCTACAATGAGCAGTTCTTC. The whole variable domain, remainder taken from reference TRBV11-3 and TRBJ2-1, is EAGVVQSPRYKIIEKKQPVAFWCNPISGHNTLYWYLQNLGQGPELLIRYENEEAVDDSQLPKDRFSAERLKGVDSTLKIQPAELGDSAVYLCASSLGGRAYNEQFFGPGTRLTVL.

In this sample, this clone turned up once. V gene TRBV7-9 combines with J gene TRBJ2-1; TRBD2 aligns across 8 bases. CDR3 length: 14 residues. Trimming cost V 9 bases and J 5 bases; bases outside gene matches: 9. Germline V gene lookup returns CDR1 SEHNR and CDR2 FQNEAQ (reference sequence). The CDR3 spells CASKSGRGDNEQFF. CDR3 in DNA: TGTGCCAGTAAGAGCGGGAGAGGAGACAATGAGCAGTTCTTC.

J is TRBJ2-1 and V is TRBV7-9; 15 nucleotides agree with TRBD2. The CDR3 runs to 17 residues. Germline V gene lookup returns CDR1 SEHNR and CDR2 FQNEAQ (reference sequence). The junction had 9 bases not matched to a gene; V was cut back by 5 bases and J by 7 bases. The CDR3 sequence is CASSPVGLAGGQNEQFF. In DNA, the CDR3 is TGTGCCAGCAGCCCAGTCGGACTAGCGGGAGGGCAGAATGAGCAGTTCTTC. The full variable domain, its missing parts supplied by reference TRBV7-9 and TRBJ2-1, is DTGVSQNPRHKITKRGQNVTFRCDPISEHNRLYWYRQTLGQGPEFLTYFQNEAQLEKSRLLSDRFSAERPKGSFSTLEIQRTEQGDSAMYLCASSPVGLAGGQNEQFFGPGTRLTVL.

The genes are TRBV30 and TRBJ2-3; D may be TRBD2 (5 bases). The CDR3 contains 13 residues. Trimming pared 4 bases from V and 5 bases from J, leaving 13 bases between. In germline, CDR1 is GTSNPN, CDR2 SVGIG (reference sequence). The CDR3 DNA is TGTGCCTGGACTACTCGGGGTAAAGATACGCAGTATTTT. Encoded protein: CAWTTRGKDTQYF.

The chain uses TRBV19 and TRBJ2-7, with TRBD2 as a possible D gene (5 bases). V was pared by 1 base and J by 6 bases, with 16 bases between. This CDR3 is 15 amino acids long. Germline CDR1 is LNHDA and CDR2 is SQIVND (reference sequence). The CDR3, as DNA: TGTGCCAGTAGTATAGGCCGGGGAGAGGTTTGCGAGCAGTACTTC. Translated, it gives CASSIGRGEVCEQYF.

This clone was seen a few times. The chain employs TRBV4-2 and TRBJ2-5; TRBD1 might be the D (6 bases). The end of the DNA fits TRBJ2-7 better, so the J call may be wrong. Germline loops: CDR1 LGHNA, CDR2 YNFKEQ. This CDR3 spans 15 amino acids. The CDR3 region is CASSQDRSRGYEQYF. CDR3 sequence (DNA): TGTGCCAGCAGCCAAGATCGTAGCAGGGGCTACGAGCAGTACTTC.

V gene TRBV29-1 combines with J gene TRBJ2-1; 7 positions match TRBD1. CDR1 and CDR2 from the germline V gene are SQVTM and ANQGSEA. Trimming removed 4 bases from V and 4 bases from J; junction bases left unmatched: 7. The length of the CDR3 is 14 residues. The CDR3 protein is CSVAGRGLYNEQFF. The CDR3 region has the DNA TGCAGCGTTGCCGGAAGGGGGCTTTACAATGAGCAGTTCTTC.

V usage is TRBV10-3 and J usage is TRBJ2-5; 8 nucleotides line up with TRBD2. V trimming: 8 bases; J trimming: 0 bases; junction bases outside the gene matches: 5. The germline V gene encodes CDR1 ENHRY and CDR2 SYGVKD. The CDR3 totals 14 residues. The CDR3 sequence is CAIGTRGNQETQYF. Here the CDR3 DNA reads TGTGCCATCGGGACTAGGGGCAACCAAGAGACCCAGTACTTC.

The rearrangement joins TRBV5-1 to TRBJ1-2; D might be TRBD1 (5 bases). Trimming cost V 0 bases and J 4 bases, with 13 bases left between them. CDR3 length: 15 amino acids. Per germline, CDR1 SGHRS and CDR2 YFSETQ. CDR3 region: CASSLDRPMIYGYTF. For the CDR3, the DNA is TGCGCCAGCAGCTTGGACAGGCCGATGATCTATGGCTACACCTTC.

The J gene is TRBJ1-6, the V gene TRBV27; TRBD1 agrees at 9 bases. With 5 bases clipped from V and 6 bases from J, the junction kept 11 bases outside the gene matches. The CDR3 is made up of 17 amino acids. The germline V gene has CDR1 MNHEY and CDR2 SMNVEV (reference sequence). The CDR3 DNA sequence: TGTGCCAGCAGTAGGATAACAGGGGGCAATAGTAATTCACCCCTCCACTTT. Translated, it gives CASSRITGGNSNSPLHF.

V and J are TRBV5-4 and TRBJ2-3, with TRBD2 identical over 13 bases. Germline values: CDR1 SGHNT, CDR2 YYREEE (reference sequence). The length of the CDR3 is 19 residues. Trimming took 3 bases from V and 1 from J; bases not matched to a gene: 11. This CDR3 reads CASSWDTSGGASRTDTQYF. The CDR3 DNA sequence: TGTGCCAGCAGCTGGGATACTAGCGGGGGGGCCTCTCGCACAGATACGCAGTATTTT. Looking up the rest from reference TRBV5-4 and TRBJ2-3 gives the full variable domain: ETGVTQSPTHLIKTRGQQVTLRCSSQSGHNTVSWYQQALGQGPQFIFQYYREEENGRGNFPPRFSGLQFPNYSSELNVNALELDDSALYLCASSWDTSGGASRTDTQYFGPGTRLTVL.

V and J are TRBV29-1 and TRBJ2-3, with D perhaps TRBD2 (6 bases). V was clipped by 0 bases and J by 0 bases, with 16 bases between them. The V gene's germline CDR1 is SQVTM and CDR2 ANQGSEA. The CDR3 runs to 17 residues. CDR3 DNA: TGCAGCGTTGAAGATTTAGGAACTAGCCGAAGCACAGATACGCAGTATTTT. Amino acid sequence: CSVEDLGTSRSTDTQYF.

The J gene is TRBJ2-3, the V gene TRBV7-3; 14 bases agree with TRBD2. Germline trimming cut 4 bases from V and 1 base from J; bases unmatched to any gene: 10. Per the germline V gene, CDR1 is SGHTA and CDR2 is FQGTGA. The CDR3 is 19 residues long. Written as DNA, the CDR3 is TGTGCCAGCAGCTCCCTTGGACTAGCGGGGGGCGGGCGCACAGATACGCAGTATTTT. Translated, it gives CASSSLGLAGGGRTDTQYF.